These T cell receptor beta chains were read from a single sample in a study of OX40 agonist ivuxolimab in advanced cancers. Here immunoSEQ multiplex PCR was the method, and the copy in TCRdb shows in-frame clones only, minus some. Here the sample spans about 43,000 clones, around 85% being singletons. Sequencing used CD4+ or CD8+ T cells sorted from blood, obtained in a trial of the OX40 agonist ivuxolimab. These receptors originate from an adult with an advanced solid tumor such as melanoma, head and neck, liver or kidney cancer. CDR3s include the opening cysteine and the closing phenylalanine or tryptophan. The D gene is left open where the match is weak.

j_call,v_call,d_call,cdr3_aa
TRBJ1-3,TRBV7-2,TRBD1,CASSRDSYSGNTIYF
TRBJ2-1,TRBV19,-,CASEVGPLGEQFF
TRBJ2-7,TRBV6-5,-,CASKGTRANYEQYF
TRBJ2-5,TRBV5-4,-,CASSLDLQETQYF
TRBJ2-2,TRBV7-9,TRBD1,CASSRTTYRGLVTGELFF
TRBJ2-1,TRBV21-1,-,CASNLPGQGTHEQFF
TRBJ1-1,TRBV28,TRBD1,CASLEWTGNRAFF
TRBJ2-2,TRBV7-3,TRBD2,CASSLRPAGQNTGELFF
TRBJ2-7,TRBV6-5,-,CASSYSGASVPDEQYF
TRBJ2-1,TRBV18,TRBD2,CASSPAFSGGPYNEQFF
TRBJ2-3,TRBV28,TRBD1,CASSPGDRVEDTQYF
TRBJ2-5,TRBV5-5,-,CASSLAAQEETQYF
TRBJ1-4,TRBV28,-,CASSLPHEKLFF
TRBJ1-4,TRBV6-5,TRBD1,CASSYTTGDNEKLFF
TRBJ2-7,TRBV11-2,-,CASSLVGGAYEQYF
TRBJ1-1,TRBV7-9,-,CASSPGSTWTEAFF
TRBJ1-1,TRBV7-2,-,CASSEGVGYTEAFF
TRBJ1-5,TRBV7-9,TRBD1,CASALGTGNNQPQHF
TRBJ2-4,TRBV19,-,CASKDIGVAKNIQYF
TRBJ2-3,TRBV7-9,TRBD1,CASSAPDRAIGDTQYF
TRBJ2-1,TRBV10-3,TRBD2,CAIRSGSGSHGEQFF
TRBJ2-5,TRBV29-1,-,CSVEGRPGETQYF